The 29 T cell receptor beta chains below were found in one sample sequenced in a study of T cell responses to AZD1222 COVID-19 vaccine. Measured with immunoSEQ multiplex PCR; TCRdb has only the in-frame clones, and not every one. The sample has about 130,000 clones; over 90% are singletons. The sequenced sample was peripheral blood, obtained on day 0 of AZD1222 vaccination. All receptors come from an adult in good health.

The rearrangement joins TRBV2 to TRBJ2-1; TRBD1 agrees at 7 bases. Germline V gene sequence: CDR1 SNHLY, CDR2 FYNNEI. This CDR3 has 13 amino acids. The V gene end was trimmed by 9 bases and the J gene end by 9 bases; junction bases not matched to a gene: 11. This CDR3 is CARERQGPIEQFF. For the CDR3, the DNA is TGTGCCAGGGAAAGACAGGGTCCCATTGAGCAGTTCTTC.

Points on this clone: Other DNA sequences in the sample encode the same CDR3. The chain recombines TRBV4-3 with TRBJ1-5, with D unclear. The CDR3 consists of 15 residues. Germline V gene data show CDR1 as LGHNA and CDR2 as YSLEER. V was shortened by 0 bases and J by 1 base, with 7 bases between the two germline ends. The CDR3 sequence is CASSQDRYSNQPQHF. The CDR3 nucleotides are TGCGCCAGCAGCCAAGACCGGTACAGCAATCAGCCCCAGCATTTT.

The V call is TRBV15, the J call TRBJ2-3; D might be TRBD1 (6 bases). V was pared by 2 bases and J by 5 bases, with 17 bases between. Germline loops: CDR1 LNHNV, CDR2 YYDKDF (reference sequence). The CDR3 totals 16 residues. CDR3 sequence (DNA): TGTGCCACCAGCAGAAAATTAAGGGGGTTTGTAGATACGCAGTATTTT. This encodes CATSRKLRGFVDTQYF. The entire variable domain, with the rest obtained from reference TRBV15 and TRBJ2-3, is as follows: DAMVIQNPRYQVTQFGKPVTLSCSQTLNHNVMYWYQQKSSQAPKLLFHYYDKDFNNEADTPDNFQSRRPNTSFCFLDIRSPGLGDTAMYLCATSRKLRGFVDTQYFGPGTRLTVL.

This rearrangement joins TRBV5-4 to TRBJ2-7; D gene unclear. The V end lost 0 bases, the J end lost 5 bases, and 6 bases lay between the germline ends. Germline V lookup: CDR1 SGHNT, CDR2 YYREEE (reference sequence). The CDR3 has 12 residues. CDR3 amino acids: CASSLGSNEQYF. The CDR3 DNA reads TGTGCCAGCAGCTTGGGTAGTAACGAGCAGTACTTC.

V usage is TRBV7-9 and J usage is TRBJ1-2; the D gene is possibly TRBD1 (6 bases). CDR3 length: 13 amino acids. In germline, CDR1 is SEHNR, CDR2 FQNEAQ (reference sequence). V was trimmed by 6 bases and J by 6 bases, leaving 14 bases between them. The CDR3 is CASRPTQGNGYTF. The CDR3 DNA is TGTGCCAGCAGACCTACTCAGGGGAATGGCTACACCTTC.

The chain links TRBV5-1 to TRBJ2-1; no firm D call. Germline-derived CDR1 and CDR2 are SGHRS and YFSETQ. This CDR3 contains 16 residues. Trimming shortened V by 4 bases and J by 2 bases, and 16 bases separated the two germline ends. The CDR3, as DNA: TGCGCCAGCAGCCGATTCTCCCAGGACGCCTACAATGAGCAGTTCTTC. Translation gives CASSRFSQDAYNEQFF.

The chain carries TRBV18 and TRBJ2-7, with D perhaps TRBD1 (5 bases). Germline lookup yields CDR1 KGHSH and CDR2 LQKENI. Trimming pared 0 bases from V and 9 bases from J, leaving 9 bases between. The CDR3 length is 12 residues. DNA of the CDR3: TGTGCCAGCTCACCACCGGACACCAGGCAGTACTTC. Translated, it gives CASSPPDTRQYF.

The J gene is TRBJ2-7, the V gene TRBV28, with 11 nucleotides matching TRBD2. CDR1 and CDR2 from the germline V gene are MDHEN and SYDVKM. J gave up 4 bases and V 9 bases, and 8 bases lay outside the gene matches. CDR3 size: 14 residues. CDR3 amino acids: CASSPLAGAYEQYF. CDR3 in DNA: TGTGCCAGTTCACCACTAGCGGGAGCTTACGAGCAGTACTTC.

The V and J genes are TRBV19 and TRBJ1-2, with a weak D call TRBD1 (6 bases). The CDR3 contains 16 residues. Germline CDR1 is LNHDA and CDR2 is SQIVND (reference sequence). The germline V and J ends were trimmed by 5 bases and 0 bases, with 16 bases remaining between them. CDR3 sequence (DNA): TGTGCCAGTAGTCCAGCAACAGGGAACTCTAACTATGGCTACACCTTC. As protein: CASSPATGNSNYGYTF.

V gene TRBV6-5 combines with J gene TRBJ1-4; 7 bases line up with TRBD1. The CDR3 is 14 amino acids. CDR1 MNHEY and CDR2 SVGAGI come from the germline V gene. Unmatched junction bases numbered 7, after V lost 4 bases and J lost 8 bases. CDR3 loop: CASSSRGGSEKLFF. CDR3 sequence (DNA): TGTGCCAGCAGTTCCAGGGGGGGTTCGGAAAAACTGTTTTTT.

The rearrangement joins TRBV19 to TRBJ2-1; 10 nucleotides align to TRBD2. V gave up 4 bases and J gave up 11 bases; unmatched junction bases: 8. Germline assignment: CDR1 LNHDA and CDR2 SQIVND (reference sequence). The CDR3 extends over 14 amino acids. CDR3 nucleotides: TGTGCCAGTAGTAGTTCCAGCGGGAGGGCTCAGCAGTTCTTC. Protein: CASSSSSGRAQQFF.

V and J are TRBV6-5 and TRBJ1-2; D possibly corresponds to TRBD1 (5 bases). CDR1 is MNHEY and CDR2 is SVGAGI in the germline V gene. The V end lost 4 bases, the J end lost 4 bases, and 7 bases lay between the germline ends. The CDR3 loop spans 12 amino acids. Here the CDR3 reads CASSFGGYGYTF. CDR3 DNA: TGTGCCAGCAGTTTCGGGGGCTATGGCTACACCTTC.

The chain combines TRBV9 with TRBJ2-1; D unresolved. V was shortened by 0 bases and J by 6 bases, with 13 bases between the two germline ends. The CDR3 is 15 amino acids. Germline values: CDR1 SGDLS, CDR2 YYNGEE. The CDR3 spells CASSVAGIESNEQFF. The CDR3 nucleotides read TGTGCCAGCAGCGTAGCTGGAATAGAGTCCAATGAGCAGTTCTTC. Supplemented by reference TRBV9 and TRBJ2-1, the full variable domain reads DSGVTQTPKHLITATGQRVTLRCSPRSGDLSVYWYQQSLDQGLQFLIQYYNGEERAKGNILERFSAQQFPDLHSELNLSSLELGDSALYFCASSVAGIESNEQFFGPGTRLTVL.

The V and J genes are TRBV7-3 and TRBJ2-2, with D possibly TRBD1 on 5 matching bases. The length of the CDR3 is 16 residues. Germline V gene data show CDR1 as SGHTA and CDR2 as FQGTGA. The ends were cut back, 5 bases at V and 7 bases at J, with 20 bases in the middle. CDR3 sequence: CASSPGSQGLHGELFF. The DNA for the CDR3 is TGTGCCAGCAGCCCAGGAAGCCAGGGCTTACACGGGGAGCTGTTTTTT.

The chain uses TRBV19 and TRBJ2-2; weak D call: TRBD1 (5 bases). This CDR3 has 15 residues. The V end lost 5 bases, the J end lost 3 bases, and 13 bases lay between the germline ends. Germline V lookup: CDR1 LNHDA, CDR2 SQIVND (reference sequence). The CDR3 here is CASSLLDRDTGELFF. The CDR3 region has the DNA TGTGCCAGTAGTCTTCTAGACAGAGACACCGGGGAGCTGTTTTTT.

V is TRBV19 and J is TRBJ1-6, with D perhaps matching TRBD1 (5 bases). This CDR3 is built from 16 residues. Germline V gene data show CDR1 as LNHDA and CDR2 as SQIVND (reference sequence). V was cut by 10 bases and J by 9 bases, with 25 bases left in between. Here the CDR3 reads CATSEAQGLRSSPLHF. The CDR3 region has the DNA TGTGCCACTTCGGAGGCCCAGGGACTAAGAAGTTCACCCCTCCACTTT. The full variable domain, with the rest looked up from reference TRBV19 and TRBJ1-6, is DGGITQSPKYLFRKEGQNVTLSCEQNLNHDAMYWYRQDPGQGLRLIYYSQIVNDFQKGDIAEGYSVSREKKESFPLTVTSAQKNPTAFYLCATSEAQGLRSSPLHFGNGTRLTVT.

The rearrangement uses TRBV27 and TRBJ2-3, with TRBD1 matching over 8 bases. The germline V gene has CDR1 MNHEY and CDR2 SMNVEV (reference sequence). The CDR3 totals 16 residues. V lost 7 bases and J lost 2; bases outside the gene matches: 11. For the CDR3, the DNA is TGTGCCAGCAACCGAAAGACAGGGGCGATCACAGATACGCAGTATTTT. It encodes CASNRKTGAITDTQYF.

The chain recombines TRBV10-3 with TRBJ2-1; no firm D call. The V end was cut by 8 bases, the J end by 9 bases, with 17 bases between. The germline CDR1 and CDR2 sequences are ENHRY and SYGVKD. The CDR3 runs to 13 residues. CDR3 nucleotide sequence: TGTGCCATCCATAGGGCCCTAGGGCTTGAGCAGTTCTTC. Translated, it gives CAIHRALGLEQFF.

This rearrangement joins TRBV5-5 to TRBJ2-7; the D is unclear. V was pared by 0 bases and J by 0 bases, with 13 bases between. CDR3 length: 16 amino acids. Germline V gives CDR1 SGHKS, CDR2 YYEKEE (reference sequence). This CDR3 reads CASSLVLSSNSYEQYF. CDR3 nucleotides: TGTGCCAGCAGCTTGGTTCTCTCTTCGAACTCCTACGAGCAGTACTTC.

The rearrangement uses TRBV2 and TRBJ2-1; the match to TRBD2 covers 7 bases. The CDR3 totals 14 residues. V dropped 6 bases and J dropped 8; count of bases not matched to a gene: 10. Germline V CDR1 and CDR2: SNHLY, FYNNEI. The CDR3 nucleotides read TGTGCCAGCAGACGGGACTATTTGGTCCATGAGCAGTTCTTC. Protein product: CASRRDYLVHEQFF.

This chain links TRBV3-1 (or the pseudogene TRBV3-2) with TRBJ2-1; 15 bases align to TRBD2. The CDR3 is 18 amino acids. The junction had 8 bases not matched to a gene; V was cut back by 4 bases and J by 4 bases. Germline V lookup: CDR1 LGHDT, CDR2 YNNKEL (reference sequence). This CDR3 is CASSPGTSGGCSYNEQFF. The CDR3 DNA reads as TGTGCCAGCAGCCCTGGGACTAGCGGGGGGTGTAGTTACAATGAGCAGTTCTTC.

The rearrangement joins TRBV9 to TRBJ1-6; 7 nucleotides align to TRBD1. The CDR3 loop spans 14 amino acids. Germline CDR1 is SGDLS and CDR2 is YYNGEE. The V gene end was trimmed by 5 bases and the J gene end by 10 bases; junction bases not matched to a gene: 9. The CDR3 reads CASREEGAGSPLHF. Here the CDR3 DNA reads TGTGCCAGCAGGGAGGAGGGGGCTGGATCACCCCTCCACTTT.

The rearrangement joins TRBV9 to TRBJ2-2; possibly TRBD2 for D (6 bases). CDR3 length: 15 amino acids. Germline V gene sequence: CDR1 SGDLS, CDR2 YYNGEE. The ends were cut back, 0 bases at V and 4 bases at J, with 10 bases in the middle. CDR3 coding DNA: TGTGCCAGCAGCGTAGAGGGTAGCGGCACCGGGGAGCTGTTTTTT. Encoded protein: CASSVEGSGTGELFF.

This chain uses TRBV27 with TRBJ1-5, with D possibly TRBD1 on 5 matching bases. The CDR3 sequence is 16 residues long. CDR1 MNHEY and CDR2 SMNVEV come from the germline V gene (reference sequence). Trimming took off 3 bases at V and 3 bases at J, with 15 bases between the two ends. CDR3 bases: TGTGCCAGCAGTTTTTTAGGGGCGGGGGACAATCAGCCCCAGCATTTT. It encodes CASSFLGAGDNQPQHF.

This clone was detected only a few times. The chain combines TRBV9 with TRBJ1-1; 10 bases align to TRBD1. V was pared by 7 bases and J by 1 base, with 4 bases of the junction left unmatched. Germline CDR1 and CDR2: SGDLS and YYNGEE. The CDR3 contains 14 residues. CDR3 residues: CASSGQGKNTEAFF. DNA of the CDR3: TGTGCCAGCTCGGGACAGGGGAAGAACACTGAAGCTTTCTTT.

The V call is TRBV29-1, the J call TRBJ2-5; maybe TRBD2 (5 bases). The germline gives CDR1 SQVTM, CDR2 ANQGSEA. The CDR3 contains 12 residues. V was trimmed by 1 base and J by 9 bases, leaving 12 bases between them. The CDR3 spells CSVEVGPGAQYF. The CDR3 region has the DNA TGCAGCGTTGAAGTCGGTCCCGGGGCCCAGTACTTC.

The rearrangement links TRBV5-5 to TRBJ2-1; TRBD1 agrees at 8 bases. Trimming removed 4 bases from V and 3 bases from J; junction bases left unmatched: 15. Germline V gene sequence: CDR1 SGHKS, CDR2 YYEKEE (reference sequence). CDR3 size: 18 residues. This CDR3 reads CASSPGTGSRGYYNEQFF. DNA for the CDR3: TGTGCCAGCAGCCCCGGGACAGGCTCTAGGGGGTACTACAATGAGCAGTTCTTC.

The gene calls are TRBV30 and TRBJ1-2; no definite D call. Germline CDR1 GTSNPN, CDR2 SVGIG (reference sequence). The CDR3 loop spans 12 amino acids. V dropped 0 bases and J dropped 6 bases, with 8 bases sitting between them. This CDR3 reads CAWSVPAHGYTF. CDR3 DNA sequence: TGTGCCTGGAGTGTCCCAGCACATGGCTACACCTTC.

The CDR3 sequence: CASSSRPSTTDTQYF. The CDR3, as DNA: TGTGCCAGCAGCTCGCGACCTAGCACCACAGATACGCAGTATTTT. The chain is built from TRBV5-4 and TRBJ2-3; tentative D call: TRBD2 (5 bases). Per the germline V gene, CDR1 is SGHNT and CDR2 is YYREEE (reference sequence). V dropped 3 bases and J dropped 2 bases, with 13 bases sitting between them. The CDR3 has 15 residues.